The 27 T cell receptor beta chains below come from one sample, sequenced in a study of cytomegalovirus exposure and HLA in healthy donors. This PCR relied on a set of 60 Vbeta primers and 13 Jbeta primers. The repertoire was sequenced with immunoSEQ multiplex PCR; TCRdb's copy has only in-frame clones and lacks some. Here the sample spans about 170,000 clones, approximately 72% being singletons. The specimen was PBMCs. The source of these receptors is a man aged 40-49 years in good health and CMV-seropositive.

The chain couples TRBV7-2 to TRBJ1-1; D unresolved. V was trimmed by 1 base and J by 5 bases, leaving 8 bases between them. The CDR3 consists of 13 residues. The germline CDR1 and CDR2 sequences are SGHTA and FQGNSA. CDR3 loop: CASSLGQSTEAFF. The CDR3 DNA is TGTGCCAGCAGCTTAGGGCAGTCGACTGAAGCTTTCTTT.

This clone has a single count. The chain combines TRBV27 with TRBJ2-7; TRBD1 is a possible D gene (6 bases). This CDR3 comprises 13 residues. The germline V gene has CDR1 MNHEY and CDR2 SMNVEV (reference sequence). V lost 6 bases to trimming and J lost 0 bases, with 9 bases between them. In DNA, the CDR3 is TGTGCCAGCAGATTGACAGGCTCCTACGAGCAGTACTTC. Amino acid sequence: CASRLTGSYEQYF.

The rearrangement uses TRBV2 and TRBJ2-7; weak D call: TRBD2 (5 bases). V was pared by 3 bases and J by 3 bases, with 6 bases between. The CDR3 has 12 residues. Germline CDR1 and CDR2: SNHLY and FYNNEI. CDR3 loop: CASSDEGYEQYF. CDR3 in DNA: TGTGCCAGCAGTGACGAGGGCTACGAGCAGTACTTC.

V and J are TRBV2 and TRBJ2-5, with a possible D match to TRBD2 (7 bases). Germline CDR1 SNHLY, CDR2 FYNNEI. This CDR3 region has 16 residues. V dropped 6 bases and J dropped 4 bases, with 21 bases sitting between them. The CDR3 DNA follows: TGTGCCAGCAGGGACAGAGGGGGGGGAGGGTCAGAGACCCAGTACTTC. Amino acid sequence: CASRDRGGGGSETQYF.

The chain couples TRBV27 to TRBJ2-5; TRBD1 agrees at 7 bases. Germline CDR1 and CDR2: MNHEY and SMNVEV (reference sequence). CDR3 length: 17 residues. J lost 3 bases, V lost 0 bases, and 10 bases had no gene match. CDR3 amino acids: CASSLSGAGTAKETQYF. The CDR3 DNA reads TGTGCCAGCAGTTTATCGGGGGCCGGGACAGCCAAAGAGACCCAGTACTTC.

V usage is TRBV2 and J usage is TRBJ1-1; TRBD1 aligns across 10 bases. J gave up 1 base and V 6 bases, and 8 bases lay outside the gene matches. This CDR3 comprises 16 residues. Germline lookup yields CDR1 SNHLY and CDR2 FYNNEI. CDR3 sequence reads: CASRVRTGGENTEAFF. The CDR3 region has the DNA TGTGCCAGCAGGGTACGGACAGGGGGGGAGAACACTGAAGCTTTCTTT.

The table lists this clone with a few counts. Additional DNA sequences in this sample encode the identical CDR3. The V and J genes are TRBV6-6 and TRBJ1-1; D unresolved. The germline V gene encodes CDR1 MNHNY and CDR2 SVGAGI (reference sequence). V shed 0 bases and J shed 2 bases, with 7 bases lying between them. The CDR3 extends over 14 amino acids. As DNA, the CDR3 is TGTGCCAGCAGTTACTCGCGGGGTAACACTGAAGCTTTCTTT. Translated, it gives CASSYSRGNTEAFF.

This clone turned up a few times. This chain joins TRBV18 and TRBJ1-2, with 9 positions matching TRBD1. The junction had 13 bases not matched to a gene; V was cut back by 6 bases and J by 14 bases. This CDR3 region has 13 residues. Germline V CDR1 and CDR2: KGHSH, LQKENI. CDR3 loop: CASSRPGQGVWTF. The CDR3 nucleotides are TGTGCCAGCTCTCGACCGGGACAGGGTGTGTGGACCTTC.

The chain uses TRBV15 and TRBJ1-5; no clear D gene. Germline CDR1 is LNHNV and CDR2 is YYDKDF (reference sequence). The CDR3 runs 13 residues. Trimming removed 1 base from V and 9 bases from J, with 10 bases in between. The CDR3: CATSRVFTGPQHF. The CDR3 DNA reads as TGTGCCACCAGCAGAGTCTTTACGGGGCCCCAGCATTTT.

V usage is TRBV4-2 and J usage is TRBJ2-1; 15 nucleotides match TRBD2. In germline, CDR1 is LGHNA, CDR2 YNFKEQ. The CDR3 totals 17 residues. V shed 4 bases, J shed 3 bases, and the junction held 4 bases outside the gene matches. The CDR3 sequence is CASSPGTSGGLYNEQFF. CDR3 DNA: TGTGCCAGCAGCCCAGGGACTAGCGGGGGGCTCTACAATGAGCAGTTCTTC.

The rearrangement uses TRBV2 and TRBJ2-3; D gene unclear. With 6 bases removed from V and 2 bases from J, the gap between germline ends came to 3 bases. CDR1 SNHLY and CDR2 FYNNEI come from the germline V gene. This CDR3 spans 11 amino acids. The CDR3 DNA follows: TGTGCCAGCAGCTTCACAGATACGCAGTATTTT. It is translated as CASSFTDTQYF.

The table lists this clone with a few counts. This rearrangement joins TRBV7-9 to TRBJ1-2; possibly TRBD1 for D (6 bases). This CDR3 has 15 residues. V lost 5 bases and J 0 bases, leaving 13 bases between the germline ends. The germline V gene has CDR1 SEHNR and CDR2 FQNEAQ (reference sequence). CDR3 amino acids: CASSPWAGANYGYTF. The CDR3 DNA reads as TGTGCCAGCAGCCCGTGGGCAGGGGCTAACTATGGCTACACCTTC.

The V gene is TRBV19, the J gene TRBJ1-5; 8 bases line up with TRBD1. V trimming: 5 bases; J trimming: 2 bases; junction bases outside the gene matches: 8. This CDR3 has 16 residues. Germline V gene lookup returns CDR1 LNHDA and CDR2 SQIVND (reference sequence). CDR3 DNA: TGTGCCAGTAGTGAATCTGGACAGGGAGGCAATCAGCCCCAGCATTTT. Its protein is CASSESGQGGNQPQHF.

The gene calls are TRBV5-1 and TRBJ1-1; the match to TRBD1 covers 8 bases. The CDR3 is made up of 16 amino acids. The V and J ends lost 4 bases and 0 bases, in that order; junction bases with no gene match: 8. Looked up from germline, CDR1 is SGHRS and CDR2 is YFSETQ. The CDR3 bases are TGCGCCAGCAGCGCGGGGACAGGAGTTATGAACACTGAAGCTTTCTTT. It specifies CASSAGTGVMNTEAFF. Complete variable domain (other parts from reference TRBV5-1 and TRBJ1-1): KAGVTQTPRYLIKTRGQQVTLSCSPISGHRSVSWYQQTPGQGLQFLFEYFSETQRNKGNFPGRFSGRQFSNSRSEMNVSTLELGDSALYLCASSAGTGVMNTEAFFGQGTRLTVV.

CDR3 coding DNA: TGTGCCAGCAGCGTACGGGACTATAATTCACCCCTCCACTTT. Translated: CASSVRDYNSPLHF. J is TRBJ1-6 and V is TRBV9, with D unresolved. This CDR3 comprises 14 residues. V lost 1 base and J 3 bases, leaving 5 bases between the germline ends. Germline loops: CDR1 SGDLS, CDR2 YYNGEE.

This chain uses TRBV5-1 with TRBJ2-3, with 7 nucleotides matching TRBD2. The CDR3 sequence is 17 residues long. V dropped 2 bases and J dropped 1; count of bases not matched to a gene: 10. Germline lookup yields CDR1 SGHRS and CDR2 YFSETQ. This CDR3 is CASSFFVGGGGTDTQYF. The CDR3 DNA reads TGCGCCAGCAGCTTCTTTGTGGGGGGAGGGGGCACAGATACGCAGTATTTT. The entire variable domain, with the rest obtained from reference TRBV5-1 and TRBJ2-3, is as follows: KAGVTQTPRYLIKTRGQQVTLSCSPISGHRSVSWYQQTPGQGLQFLFEYFSETQRNKGNFPGRFSGRQFSNSRSEMNVSTLELGDSALYLCASSFFVGGGGTDTQYFGPGTRLTVL.

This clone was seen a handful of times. The chain's CDR3 is CASSHSETEAFF. The CDR3, as DNA: TGTGCCAGCTCCCATTCGGAGACTGAAGCTTTCTTT. This chain uses TRBV18 with TRBJ1-1; no clear D. CDR1 KGHSH and CDR2 LQKENI come from the germline V gene. The CDR3 is 12 amino acids. V was cut by 6 bases and J by 5 bases, with 10 bases left in between. The full variable domain, rest sourced from reference TRBV18 and TRBJ1-1, is NAGVMQNPRHLVRRRGQEARLRCSPMKGHSHVYWYRQLPEEGLKFMVYLQKENIIDESGMPKERFSAEFPKEGPSILRIQQVVRGDSAAYFCASSHSETEAFFGQGTRLTVV.

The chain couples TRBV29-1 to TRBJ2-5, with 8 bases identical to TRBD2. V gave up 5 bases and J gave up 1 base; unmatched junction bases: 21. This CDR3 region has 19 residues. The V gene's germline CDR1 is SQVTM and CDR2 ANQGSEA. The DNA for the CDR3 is TGCAGCGTTTTTTCGGCTTTCCCAATCGGGGGGGCCCTCCAAGAGACCCAGTACTTC. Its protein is CSVFSAFPIGGALQETQYF.

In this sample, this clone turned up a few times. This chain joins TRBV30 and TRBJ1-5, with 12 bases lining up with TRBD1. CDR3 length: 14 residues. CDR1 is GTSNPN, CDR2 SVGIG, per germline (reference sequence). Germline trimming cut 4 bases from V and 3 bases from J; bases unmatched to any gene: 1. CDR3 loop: CAWKGQGANQPQHF. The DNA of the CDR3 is TGTGCCTGGAAGGGACAGGGGGCCAATCAGCCCCAGCATTTT. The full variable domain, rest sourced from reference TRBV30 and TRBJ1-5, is SQTIHQWPATLVQPVGSPLSLECTVEGTSNPNLYWYRQAAGRGLQLLFYSVGIGQISSEVPQNLSASRPQDRQFILSSKKLLLSDSGFYLCAWKGQGANQPQHFGDGTRLSIL.

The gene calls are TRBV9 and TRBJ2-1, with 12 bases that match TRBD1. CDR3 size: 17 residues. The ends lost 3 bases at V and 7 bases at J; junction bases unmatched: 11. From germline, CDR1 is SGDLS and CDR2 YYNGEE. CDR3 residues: CASSATGTGGTLNEQFF. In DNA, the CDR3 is TGTGCCAGCAGCGCTACCGGGACAGGGGGCACCCTAAATGAGCAGTTCTTC.

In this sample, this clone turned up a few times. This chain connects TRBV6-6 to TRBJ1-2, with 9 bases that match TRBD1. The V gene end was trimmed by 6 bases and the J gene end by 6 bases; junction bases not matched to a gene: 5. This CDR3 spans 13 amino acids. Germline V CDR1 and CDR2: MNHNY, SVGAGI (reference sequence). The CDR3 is CASRLRDRDGYTF. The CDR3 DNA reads TGTGCCAGCAGACTTCGGGACAGGGATGGCTACACCTTC.

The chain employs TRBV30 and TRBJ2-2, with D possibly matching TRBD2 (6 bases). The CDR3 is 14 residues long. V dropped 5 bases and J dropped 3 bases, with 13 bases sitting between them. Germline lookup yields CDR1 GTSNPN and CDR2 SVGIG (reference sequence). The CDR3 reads CAWGGTYDTGELFF. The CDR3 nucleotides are TGTGCCTGGGGAGGGACTTACGACACCGGGGAGCTGTTTTTT.

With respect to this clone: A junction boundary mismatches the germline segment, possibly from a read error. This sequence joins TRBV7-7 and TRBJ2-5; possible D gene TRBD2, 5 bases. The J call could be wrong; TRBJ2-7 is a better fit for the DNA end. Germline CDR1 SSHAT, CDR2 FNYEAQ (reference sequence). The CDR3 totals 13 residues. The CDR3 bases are TGTGCTAGCAGCTTTGGGAGCTCCTACGAGCAGTACTTC. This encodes CASSFGSSYEQYF.

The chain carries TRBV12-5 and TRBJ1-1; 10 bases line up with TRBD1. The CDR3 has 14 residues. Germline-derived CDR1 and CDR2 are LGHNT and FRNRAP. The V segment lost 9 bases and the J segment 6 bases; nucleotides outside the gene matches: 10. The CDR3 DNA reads TGTGCTAGCAGTCCCGGGGACAGGGGCCCTGAAGCTTTCTTT. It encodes CASSPGDRGPEAFF.

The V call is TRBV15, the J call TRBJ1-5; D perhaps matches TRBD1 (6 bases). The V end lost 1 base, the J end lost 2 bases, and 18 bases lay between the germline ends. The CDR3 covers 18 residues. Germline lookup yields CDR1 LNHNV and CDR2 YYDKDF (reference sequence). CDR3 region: CATSRGIGGPFGNQPQHF. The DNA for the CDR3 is TGTGCCACCAGCAGAGGAATCGGGGGGCCTTTTGGCAATCAGCCCCAGCATTTT.

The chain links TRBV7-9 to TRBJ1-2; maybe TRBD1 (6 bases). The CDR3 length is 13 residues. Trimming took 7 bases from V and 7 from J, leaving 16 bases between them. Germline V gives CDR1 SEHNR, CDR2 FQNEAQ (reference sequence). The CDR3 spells CASKQTGLGGYTF. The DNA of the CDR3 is TGTGCCAGCAAACAAACAGGGTTAGGTGGCTACACCTTC. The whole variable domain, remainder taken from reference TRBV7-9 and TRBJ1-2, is DTGVSQNPRHKITKRGQNVTFRCDPISEHNRLYWYRQTLGQGPEFLTYFQNEAQLEKSRLLSDRFSAERPKGSFSTLEIQRTEQGDSAMYLCASKQTGLGGYTFGSGTRLTVV.

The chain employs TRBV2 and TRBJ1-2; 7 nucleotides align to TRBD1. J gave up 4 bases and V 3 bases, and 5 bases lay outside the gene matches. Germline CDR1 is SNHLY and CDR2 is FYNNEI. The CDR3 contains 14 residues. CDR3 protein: CASSDGTDPYGYTF. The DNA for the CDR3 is TGTGCCAGCAGTGACGGGACAGACCCCTATGGCTACACCTTC.